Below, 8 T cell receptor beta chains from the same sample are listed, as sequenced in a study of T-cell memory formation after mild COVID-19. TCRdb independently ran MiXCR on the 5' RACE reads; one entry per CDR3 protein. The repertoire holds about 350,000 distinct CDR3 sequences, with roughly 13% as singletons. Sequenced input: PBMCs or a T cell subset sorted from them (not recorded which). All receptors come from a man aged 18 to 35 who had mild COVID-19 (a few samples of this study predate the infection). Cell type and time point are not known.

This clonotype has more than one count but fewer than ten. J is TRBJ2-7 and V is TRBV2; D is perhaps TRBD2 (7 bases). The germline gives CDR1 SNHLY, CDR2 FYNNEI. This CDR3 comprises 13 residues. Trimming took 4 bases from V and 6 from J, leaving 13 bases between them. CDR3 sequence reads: CASSGWEGVEQYF. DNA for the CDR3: TGTGCCAGCAGTGGCTGGGAGGGGGTCGAGCAGTACTTC.

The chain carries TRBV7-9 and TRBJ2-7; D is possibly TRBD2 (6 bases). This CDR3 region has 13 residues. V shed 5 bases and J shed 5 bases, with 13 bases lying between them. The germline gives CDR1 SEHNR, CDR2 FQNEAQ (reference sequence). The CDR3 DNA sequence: TGTGCCAGCAGCATCGGAGGGATAAACGAGCAGTACGTC. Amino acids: CASSIGGINEQYV.

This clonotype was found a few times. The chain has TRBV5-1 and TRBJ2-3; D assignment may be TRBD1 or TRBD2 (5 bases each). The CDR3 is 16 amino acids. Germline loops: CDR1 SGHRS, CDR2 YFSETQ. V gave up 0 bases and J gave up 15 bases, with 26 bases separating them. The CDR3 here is CASSLALDLDAGSSYF. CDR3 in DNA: TGCGCCAGCAGCTTGGCCCTGGACCTGGACGCAGGGAGTTCATATTTT.

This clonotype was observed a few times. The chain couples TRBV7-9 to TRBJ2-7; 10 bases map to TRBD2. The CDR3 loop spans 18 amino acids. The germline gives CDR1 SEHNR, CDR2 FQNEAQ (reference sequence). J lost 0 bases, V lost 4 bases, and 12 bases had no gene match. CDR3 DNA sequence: TGTGCCAGCAGCTCACCCAGCCCCGGGACTAGCGCCTCCTACGAGCAGTACTTC. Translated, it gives CASSSPSPGTSASYEQYF. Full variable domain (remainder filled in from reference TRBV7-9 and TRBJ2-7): DTGVSQNPRHKITKRGQNVTFRCDPISEHNRLYWYRQTLGQGPEFLTYFQNEAQLEKSRLLSDRFSAERPKGSFSTLEIQRTEQGDSAMYLCASSSPSPGTSASYEQYFGPGTRLTVT.

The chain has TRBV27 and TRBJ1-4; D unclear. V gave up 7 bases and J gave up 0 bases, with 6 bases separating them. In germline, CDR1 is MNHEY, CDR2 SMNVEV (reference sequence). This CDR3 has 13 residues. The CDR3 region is CASTPATNEKLFF. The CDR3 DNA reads TGTGCCAGCACCCCTGCAACTAATGAAAAACTGTTTTTT.

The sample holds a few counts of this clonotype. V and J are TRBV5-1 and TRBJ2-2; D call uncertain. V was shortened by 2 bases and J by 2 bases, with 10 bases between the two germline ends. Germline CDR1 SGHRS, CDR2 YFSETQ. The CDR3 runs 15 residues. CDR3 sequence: CASSFSPGNTGELFF. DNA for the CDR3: TGCGCCAGCAGCTTTTCACCAGGAAACACCGGGGAGCTGTTTTTT.

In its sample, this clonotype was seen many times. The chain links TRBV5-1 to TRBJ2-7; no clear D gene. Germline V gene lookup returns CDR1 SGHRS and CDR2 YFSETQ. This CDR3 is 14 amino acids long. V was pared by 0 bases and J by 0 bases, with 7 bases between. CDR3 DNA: TGCGCCAGCAGCTTGGAAGGGTACTCCTACGAGCAGTACTTC. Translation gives CASSLEGYSYEQYF. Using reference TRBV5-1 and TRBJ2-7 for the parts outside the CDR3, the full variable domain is KAGVTQTPRYLIKTRGQQVTLSCSPISGHRSVSWYQQTPGQGLQFLFEYFSETQRNKGNFPGRFSGRQFSNSRSEMNVSTLELGDSALYLCASSLEGYSYEQYFGPGTRLTVT.

The DNA for the CDR3 is TGTGCCAGCAGCGGACGACAGGCCCCCGCGGGGGGCTACACCTTC. Amino acid sequence: CASSGRQAPAGGYTF. This sequence joins TRBV7-9 and TRBJ1-2; a weak D match, TRBD1 (6 bases). With 5 bases removed from V and 8 bases from J, the gap between germline ends came to 21 bases. The CDR3 contains 15 residues. CDR1 SEHNR and CDR2 FQNEAQ come from the germline V gene (reference sequence).